This entry lists 16 T cell receptor beta chains sequenced from one sample in a study of T-cell reconstitution after alpha-beta-depleted transplantation in children. A TCRbeta library incorporating unique molecular identifiers was prepared. TCRdb recomputed calls from the PCR reads with MiXCR, one row per CDR3 protein. The data hold around 400,000 distinct CDR3 sequences, with approximately 11% observed a single time. The sample in question was PBMCs from the stem cell graft donor, obtained from the stem cell graft. Every receptor here comes from a human donor who donated a stem cell graft to a child with acute myeloid leukemia.

This clonotype turned up a few times. The CDR3 loop reads CSARDTGNTGELFF. CDR3 coding DNA: TGCAGTGCTAGAGACACAGGGAACACCGGGGAGCTGTTTTTT. The chain employs TRBV20-1 and TRBJ2-2; TRBD1 might be the D (5 bases). The CDR3 contains 14 residues. Germline V gives CDR1 DFQATT, CDR2 SNEGSKA (reference sequence). The germline V and J ends were trimmed by 0 bases and 1 base, with 6 bases remaining between them.

In this sample, this clonotype turned up a few times. The CDR3: CASSQDRGDYGYTF. CDR3 bases: TGCGCCAGCAGCCAGGACAGGGGGGACTATGGCTACACCTTC. This rearrangement joins TRBV4-3 to TRBJ1-2; TRBD1 matches at 10 bases. The V and J ends lost 3 bases and 3 bases, in that order; junction bases with no gene match: 1. The V gene's germline CDR1 is LGHNA and CDR2 YSLEER. This CDR3 region has 14 residues.

The chain has TRBV5-1 and TRBJ2-3; no clear D gene. Germline assignment: CDR1 SGHRS and CDR2 YFSETQ. V was clipped by 1 base and J by 0 bases, with 9 bases between them. The CDR3 covers 15 residues. The CDR3 here is CASSLPRSSTDTQYF. The CDR3 DNA is TGCGCCAGCAGCTTGCCCCGCTCTAGCACAGATACGCAGTATTTT.

The chain has TRBV4-2 and TRBJ1-5; D is ambiguous. V was clipped by 0 bases and J by 3 bases, with 6 bases between them. Looked up from germline, CDR1 is LGHNA and CDR2 is YNFKEQ. The CDR3 covers 14 residues. The CDR3: CASSQETDNQPQHF. The CDR3 region has the DNA TGTGCCAGCAGCCAAGAGACCGACAATCAGCCCCAGCATTTT.

In its sample, this clonotype was seen many times. The chain combines TRBV6-5 with TRBJ2-7; 7 nucleotides agree with TRBD1. This CDR3 contains 14 residues. Germline CDR1 and CDR2: MNHEY and SVGAGI. Trimming took 2 bases from V and 6 from J; bases not matched to a gene: 7. This CDR3 is CASSYAGTVAEQYF. CDR3 DNA: TGTGCCAGCAGTTACGCCGGGACAGTTGCCGAGCAGTACTTC.

The chain employs TRBV6-2 or TRBV6-3 and TRBJ1-1, with D maybe TRBD1 (5 bases). V lost 0 bases and J 4 bases, leaving 9 bases between the germline ends. The germline V gene encodes CDR1 MNHEY and CDR2 SVGEGT. This CDR3 spans 14 amino acids. This CDR3 is CASSYSTAGTEAFF. CDR3 DNA: TGTGCCAGCAGTTACTCGACAGCGGGCACTGAAGCTTTCTTT.

This chain joins TRBV7-2 and TRBJ1-1; 7 bases align to TRBD1. The germline V gene has CDR1 SGHTA and CDR2 FQGNSA. The CDR3 extends over 14 amino acids. The J segment lost 0 bases and the V segment lost 4 bases, leaving 2 bases of the junction unmatched. CDR3 bases: TGTGCCAGCAGCTCGACAGGGTTGAACACTGAAGCTTTCTTT. Protein product: CASSSTGLNTEAFF.

The chain uses TRBV7-8 and TRBJ1-1; 9 bases align to TRBD1. CDR1 is SGHVS and CDR2 is FQNEAQ in the germline V gene. J was trimmed by 0 bases and V by 2 bases; bases with no gene match: 7. The CDR3 spans 17 residues. For the CDR3, the DNA is TGTGCCAGCAGCTTATCCACAGGGGGCCTCATGAACACTGAAGCTTTCTTT. This encodes CASSLSTGGLMNTEAFF.

This clonotype was found a few times. The genes are TRBV6-5 and TRBJ2-7, with 9 positions matching TRBD1. CDR1 and CDR2 (germline): MNHEY, SVGAGI. This CDR3 spans 13 amino acids. V trimming: 7 bases; J trimming: 7 bases; junction bases outside the gene matches: 8. The DNA for the CDR3 is TGTGCCAGCAATAAACAGGGGGCTGGGGAGCAGTACGTC. It translates to CASNKQGAGEQYV.

The chain carries TRBV4-3 and TRBJ2-2, with D hard to call. CDR3 length equals 11 residues. Germline V gene data show CDR1 as LGHNA and CDR2 as YSLEER. V was cut by 5 bases and J by 6 bases, with 4 bases left in between. CDR3 nucleotide sequence: TGCGCCAGCAGCACACCCGGGGAGCTGTTTTTT. This gives the protein CASSTPGELFF.

In its sample, this clonotype was seen a few times. The V gene is TRBV12-3 or TRBV12-4, the J gene TRBJ2-2; maybe TRBD1 (5 bases). V lost 4 bases and J 2 bases, leaving 8 bases between the germline ends. The CDR3 consists of 14 residues. The chain's CDR3 is CASSSDINTGELFF. The DNA of the CDR3 is TGTGCCAGCAGTTCGGACATAAACACCGGGGAGCTGTTTTTT.

V gene TRBV6-5 combines with J gene TRBJ2-1, with TRBD1 as a possible D gene (5 bases). The V gene's germline CDR1 is MNHEY and CDR2 SVGAGI. The CDR3 is made up of 16 amino acids. Trimming stripped 0 bases from V and 2 bases from J, with 11 bases between. The CDR3 DNA is TGTGCCAGCAGTTACTCTAGGGGCGGCCCCTACAATGAGCAGTTCTTC. Protein sequence: CASSYSRGGPYNEQFF.

As for this clonotype: Without the conserved terminal phenylalanine or tryptophan, this CDR3 likely stems from a read error. V is TRBV28 and J is TRBJ2-5, with no clear D. The germline CDR1 and CDR2 sequences are MDHEN and SYDVKM. The CDR3 length is 12 residues. Trimming took 2 bases from V and 4 from J, leaving 5 bases between them. The CDR3 nucleotides read TGTGCCAGCAGTTTACCGCGAGAGACCCAGTACTCC. It yields the protein CASSLPRETQYS.

This clonotype was observed a few times. The chain uses TRBV5-1 and TRBJ2-7, with 8 bases matching TRBD2. J was trimmed by 5 bases and V by 4 bases; bases with no gene match: 8. This CDR3 has 14 amino acids. Germline assignment: CDR1 SGHRS and CDR2 YFSETQ. The CDR3 sequence: CASSPGLENHEQYF. The CDR3 DNA reads TGCGCCAGCAGCCCGGGACTAGAGAACCACGAGCAGTACTTC.

This clonotype was detected a few times. The V and J genes are TRBV9 and TRBJ2-1, with 12 nucleotides matching TRBD2. The ends lost 6 bases at V and 5 bases at J; junction bases unmatched: 6. Germline CDR1 reads SGDLS; CDR2 reads YYNGEE. CDR3 length equals 15 residues. The CDR3 nucleotides read TGTGCCAGCACCGCGGGACTAGCGGGCAACAATGAGCAGTTCTTC. Protein sequence: CASTAGLAGNNEQFF.

This clonotype was observed a handful of times. V usage is TRBV20-1 and J usage is TRBJ1-2; D is uncertain. The CDR3 runs to 13 residues. Per germline, CDR1 DFQATT and CDR2 SNEGSKA (reference sequence). V lost 3 bases to trimming and J lost 0 bases, with 8 bases between them. In DNA, the CDR3 is TGCAGTGCTAGCGAGGGATCTAACTATGGCTACACCTTC. As protein: CSASEGSNYGYTF.